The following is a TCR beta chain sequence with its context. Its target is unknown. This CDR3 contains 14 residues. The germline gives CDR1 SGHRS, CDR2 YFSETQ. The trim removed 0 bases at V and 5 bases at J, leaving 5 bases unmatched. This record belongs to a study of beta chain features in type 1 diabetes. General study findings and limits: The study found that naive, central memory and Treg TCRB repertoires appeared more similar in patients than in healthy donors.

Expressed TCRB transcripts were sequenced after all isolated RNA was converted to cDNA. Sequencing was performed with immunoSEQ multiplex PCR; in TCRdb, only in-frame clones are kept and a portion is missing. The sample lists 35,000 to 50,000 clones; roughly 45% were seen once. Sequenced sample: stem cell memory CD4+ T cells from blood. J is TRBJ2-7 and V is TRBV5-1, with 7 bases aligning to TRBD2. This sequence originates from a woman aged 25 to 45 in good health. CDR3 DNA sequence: TGCGCCAGCAGCTTGGGCGGGAGCGCTAACGAGCAGTACTTC. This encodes CASSLGGSANEQYF.